This T cell receptor beta chain comes out of a study of shared clonotypes between healthy human individuals. Study-wide findings and caveats: Non-shared clonotypes displayed generation probabilities falling below those of clonotypes present in all four donors.

Germline-derived CDR1 and CDR2 are GTSNPN and SVGIG (reference sequence). The CDR3 runs to 14 residues. V was cut by 0 bases and J by 6 bases, with 12 bases left in between. Concerning this clone itself: Its cognate antigen is unknown.

Original data processing: Junction-only sequences produced by ImmunoSEQ had no quality scores, so filtering differed. Sequencing used immunoSEQ multiplex PCR; TCRdb keeps in-frame clones, though not all of them. Clonal size and the V and J genes are those of that table, whereas D and trimming came from the DNA. The sample contains under 2,500,000 clones, roughly 95% of which appear only once. The sequencing input was naive CD4+ T cells sorted from blood. The subset is: CD45RA+ positively selected. The sequence derives from a man aged 18-30 years in good health. The J gene is TRBJ1-5, the V gene TRBV30; tentative D call: TRBD1 (5 bases). The DNA of the CDR3 is TGTGCCTGGAGTGTAATGGGGGGTCCTCAGCCCCAGCATTTT. Its translation: CAWSVMGGPQPQHF.